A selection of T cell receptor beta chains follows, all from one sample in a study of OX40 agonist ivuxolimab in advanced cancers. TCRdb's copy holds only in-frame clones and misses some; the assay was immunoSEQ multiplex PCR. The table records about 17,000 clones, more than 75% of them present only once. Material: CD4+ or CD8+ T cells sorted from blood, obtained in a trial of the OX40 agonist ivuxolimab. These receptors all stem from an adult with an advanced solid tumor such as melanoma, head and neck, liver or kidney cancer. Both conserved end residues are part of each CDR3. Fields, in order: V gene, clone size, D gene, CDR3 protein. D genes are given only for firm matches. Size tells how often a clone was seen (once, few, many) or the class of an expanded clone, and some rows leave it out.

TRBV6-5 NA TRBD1 CASSSRDRGIGEAFF
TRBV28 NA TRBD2 CASRTSGRADEQFF
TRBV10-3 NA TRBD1 CAISRTGGAYEQYF
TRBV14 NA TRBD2 CASSQEASGSVGYEQYF
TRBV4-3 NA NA CASSQERSASPLHF
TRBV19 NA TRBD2 CASSIRSGDIQYF
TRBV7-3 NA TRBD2 CASSSGTSGSIWDEQFF
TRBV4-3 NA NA CASSLFNSGYEQYF
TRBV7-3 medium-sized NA CASSPDGNYGYTF
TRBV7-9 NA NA CASRSNVGNEQFF
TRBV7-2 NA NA CASSLGVYEQYF
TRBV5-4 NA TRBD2 CASSSGTSLKNTGELFF
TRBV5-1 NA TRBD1 CASSQLWDRGITDTQYF
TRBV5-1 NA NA CASSLALGLTYEQYF